Below, 27 T cell receptor beta chains from the same sample are listed, as sequenced in a study of Graves' ophthalmopathy and Graves' hyperthyroidism. Amplified TCR beta CDR3 regions were obtained using RNA transcripts as template. HTBI primers were used in a first-round RT-PCR, which preceded a second-round multiplex PCR. TCRdb recomputed calls from the multiplex PCR reads with MiXCR, one row per CDR3 protein. The sample includes about 740,000 distinct CDR3 sequences, roughly two fifths seen only once; the top ten take 35% to 55%. Sequencing was carried out using peripheral blood. These receptors all stem from an adult man with Graves' ophthalmopathy.

This clonotype was detected only a few times. V and J are TRBV20-1 and TRBJ2-5, with 11 bases that match TRBD2. The germline CDR1 and CDR2 sequences are DFQATT and SNEGSKA (reference sequence). The V and J ends lost 5 bases and 2 bases, in that order; junction bases with no gene match: 10. The CDR3 is made up of 16 amino acids. This chain's CDR3 is CSALLAGGNRQETQYF. CDR3 in DNA: TGCAGTGCTCTGCTAGCGGGGGGTAACAGGCAAGAGACCCAGTACTTC.

The rearrangement uses TRBV7-8 and TRBJ1-4; D remains ambiguous. Germline V gives CDR1 SGHVS, CDR2 FQNEAQ. V lost 3 bases and J 6 bases, leaving 14 bases between the germline ends. The CDR3 totals 15 residues. CDR3 amino acids: CASSLYSRGYEKLFF. CDR3 DNA sequence: TGTGCCAGCAGCTTGTACAGTCGAGGATATGAAAAACTGTTTTTT.

This clonotype was picked up many times. This chain joins TRBV10-3 and TRBJ2-5; possibly TRBD2 for D (5 bases). The CDR3 spans 14 residues. CDR1 is ENHRY, CDR2 SYGVKD, per germline. Trimming cost V 4 bases and J 4 bases, with 13 bases left between them. CDR3 nucleotides: TGTGCCATCAGTGCCCAGGCGGCGGGAGAGACCCAGTACTTC. It encodes CAISAQAAGETQYF.

The V gene is TRBV2, the J gene TRBJ1-2; 11 bases map to TRBD1. The CDR3 has 16 residues. Germline V CDR1 and CDR2: SNHLY, FYNNEI. The CDR3 coding sequence is TGTGCTAGGCACCGGGACAGGGGGAGGTTGGGCTATGGCTACACCTTC. Translating gives CARHRDRGRLGYGYTF.

The sample holds many counts of this clonotype. The rearrangement joins TRBV10-2 to TRBJ1-5, with a tentative D call TRBD1 (5 bases). CDR3 length equals 16 residues. Trimming cost V 0 bases and J 2 bases, with 11 bases left between them. Per germline, CDR1 WSHSY and CDR2 SAAADI. The chain's CDR3 is CASSESEGRRNQPQHF. The CDR3 DNA is TGCGCCAGCAGTGAGTCTGAGGGGCGTCGCAATCAGCCCCAGCATTTT.

The V and J genes are TRBV29-1 and TRBJ1-2; no firm D call. The V gene lost 4 bases and the J gene lost 9 bases, with 15 bases spanning the gap. This CDR3 region has 12 residues. The V gene's germline CDR1 is SQVTM and CDR2 ANQGSEA. The CDR3 here is CSVGSPTIRYTF. CDR3 DNA: TGCAGCGTTGGCAGCCCAACTATCCGCTACACCTTC.

A word on this clonotype: Its ends do not fully match the called genes, so a read error is possible. The V gene is TRBV25-1, the J gene TRBJ2-2, with 8 bases identical to TRBD1. CDR3 length equals 16 residues. Germline lookup yields CDR1 MGHDK and CDR2 SYGVNS. As DNA, the CDR3 is TGCGCCAGCAGCTTGGAGGGGACAGGCCGCAGCGGGGAGCTGTTTTTT. Encoded protein: CASSLEGTGRSGELFF.

The chain combines TRBV12-3 or TRBV12-4 with TRBJ2-2; perhaps D is TRBD1 or TRBD2 (5 bases each). Trimming stripped 6 bases from V and 4 bases from J, with 18 bases between. The CDR3 runs to 16 residues. Written as DNA, the CDR3 is TGTGCCAGCAGGCCTCCAGGGCGGGTAGGCACCGGGGAGCTGTTTTTT. This codes for CASRPPGRVGTGELFF.

The chain combines TRBV9 with TRBJ1-1, with D possibly matching TRBD1 (6 bases). V was clipped by 7 bases and J by 1 base, with 11 bases between them. The CDR3 covers 13 residues. The germline CDR1 and CDR2 sequences are SGDLS and YYNGEE. The CDR3 is CASGQGQNTEAFF. DNA for the CDR3: TGTGCCAGCGGGCAGGGGCAGAACACTGAAGCTTTCTTT.

The chain is built from TRBV20-1 and TRBJ1-2, with a tentative D call TRBD1 (6 bases). Looked up from germline, CDR1 is DFQATT and CDR2 is SNEGSKA (reference sequence). CDR3 length: 16 amino acids. Trimming left V 5 bases short and J 6 bases short, with 25 bases between. CDR3 sequence (DNA): TGCAGTGCTCCGAAGACAGGAAGGAGTCGTAGGAATGGCTACACCTTC. It is translated as CSAPKTGRSRRNGYTF.

The V call is TRBV7-9, the J call TRBJ2-5; D is possibly TRBD1 (6 bases). CDR3 size: 15 residues. Germline V gives CDR1 SEHNR, CDR2 FQNEAQ (reference sequence). V dropped 5 bases and J dropped 2 bases, with 15 bases sitting between them. This CDR3 reads CASSIIQGRQETQYF. The CDR3 DNA reads TGTGCCAGCAGCATAATACAGGGTCGTCAAGAGACCCAGTACTTC.

This clonotype was seen repeatedly, ten times or more. This chain joins TRBV2 and TRBJ2-6; D not resolved. V was shortened by 4 bases and J by 4 bases, with 8 bases between the two germline ends. Germline-derived CDR1 and CDR2 are SNHLY and FYNNEI. The CDR3 is made up of 14 amino acids. CDR3 residues: CASSATRGANVLTF. DNA of the CDR3: TGTGCCAGCAGTGCGACCCGGGGGGCCAACGTCCTGACTTTC.

The V and J genes are TRBV25-1 and TRBJ2-7; TRBD2 matches 11 bases. This CDR3 region has 15 residues. Trimming at V came to 6 bases and at J to 3 bases, leaving 7 bases not matched to a gene. Germline V gene sequence: CDR1 MGHDK, CDR2 SYGVNS. The DNA of the CDR3 is TGTGCCAGCAGCCCACTAGCGGGAGAGATCTACGAGCAGTACTTC. It codes for CASSPLAGEIYEQYF.

This clonotype was counted only a few times. This sequence joins TRBV10-3 and TRBJ1-3; 9 bases line up with TRBD1. With V trimmed by 10 bases and J by 1 base, 5 bases remained unmatched. The CDR3 length is 14 residues. Germline CDR1 and CDR2: ENHRY and SYGVKD. CDR3 DNA: TGTGCCAGCCGCGGGACAGGGTCTGGAAACACCATATATTTT. Its translation is CASRGTGSGNTIYF.

The chain employs TRBV11-2 and TRBJ2-7; TRBD1 matches at 8 bases. Germline CDR1 and CDR2: SGHAT and FQNNGV. After removal of 1 base from V and 0 bases from J, the junction contained 11 bases not matched to a gene. The CDR3 runs 18 residues. The CDR3 DNA reads TGTGCCAGCAGCTTAGCGGTTGTGCTGGGACAGGACTCCTACGAGCAGTACTTC. Protein: CASSLAVVLGQDSYEQYF. The whole variable domain, filled in from reference TRBV11-2 and TRBJ2-7, reads EAGVAQSPRYKIIEKRQSVAFWCNPISGHATLYWYQQILGQGPKLLIQFQNNGVVDDSQLPKDRFSAERLKGVDSTLKIQPAKLEDSAVYLCASSLAVVLGQDSYEQYFGPGTRLTVT.

This clonotype occurred many times. The chain links TRBV24-1 to TRBJ1-1; tentatively, D is TRBD1 (6 bases). Germline V CDR1 and CDR2: KGHDR, SFDVKD. This CDR3 contains 13 residues. Trimming took 7 bases from V and 4 from J, leaving 12 bases between them. As DNA, the CDR3 is TGTGCCACCAGCGTCAGGGGTAGCACTGAAGCTTTCTTT. Amino acid sequence: CATSVRGSTEAFF.

This clonotype came up many times. The rearrangement uses TRBV29-1 and TRBJ1-2, with a possible D match to TRBD1 (5 bases). The CDR3 is 11 residues long. Germline values: CDR1 SQVTM, CDR2 ANQGSEA. The V end lost 2 bases, the J end lost 8 bases, and 9 bases lay between the germline ends. CDR3 DNA sequence: TGCAGCGTTGAATCAGGGTTGGGCTACACCTTC. Residues: CSVESGLGYTF.

The chain joins TRBV29-1 to TRBJ2-3; no clear D. Trimming shortened V by 0 bases and J by 2 bases, and 6 bases separated the two germline ends. The CDR3 runs to 13 residues. Germline-derived CDR1 and CDR2 are SQVTM and ANQGSEA. CDR3 residues: CSVEETATDTQYF. In DNA, the CDR3 is TGCAGCGTTGAAGAAACAGCCACAGATACGCAGTATTTT.

The rearrangement uses TRBV2 and TRBJ1-2; D not certain. The germline gives CDR1 SNHLY, CDR2 FYNNEI. The CDR3 is 13 residues long. Trimming cost V 4 bases and J 2 bases, with 8 bases left between them. The CDR3 loop reads CASSGRENYGYTF. In nucleotides, the CDR3 is TGTGCCAGCAGTGGACGGGAGAACTATGGCTACACCTTC.

This chain links TRBV20-1 with TRBJ2-5; 8 positions agree with TRBD2. The CDR3 runs 15 residues. The trim removed 0 bases at V and 5 bases at J, leaving 8 bases unmatched. The germline V gene has CDR1 DFQATT and CDR2 SNEGSKA (reference sequence). The CDR3 DNA follows: TGCAGTGCTAGAGATCTGGGGACTAGGGCGGAGACCCAGTACTTC. It is translated as CSARDLGTRAETQYF.

CDR3 bases: TGTGCCAGCAGCCTAGACGGGGGTAGCAATGAAAAACTGTTTTTT. Translation: CASSLDGGSNEKLFF. The V call is TRBV7-9, the J call TRBJ1-4; D is perhaps TRBD1 (5 bases). The CDR3 extends over 15 amino acids. CDR1 is SEHNR and CDR2 is FQNEAQ in the germline V gene (reference sequence). The V end lost 5 bases, the J end lost 5 bases, and 15 bases lay between the germline ends. Using reference TRBV7-9 and TRBJ1-4 for the parts outside the CDR3, the full variable domain is DTGVSQNPRHKITKRGQNVTFRCDPISEHNRLYWYRQTLGQGPEFLTYFQNEAQLEKSRLLSDRFSAERPKGSFSTLEIQRTEQGDSAMYLCASSLDGGSNEKLFFGSGTQLSVL.

This chain uses TRBV29-1 with TRBJ1-5, with unresolved D. V was shortened by 4 bases and J by 2 bases, with 6 bases between the two germline ends. This CDR3 contains 12 residues. From germline, CDR1 is SQVTM and CDR2 ANQGSEA. CDR3 nucleotide sequence: TGCAGCGTTGCCGGGGGCAATCAGCCCCAGCATTTT. Translated, it gives CSVAGGNQPQHF.

The rearrangement uses TRBV14 and TRBJ1-5, with a possible D match to TRBD1 (6 bases). Germline-derived CDR1 and CDR2 are SGHDN and FVKESK. This CDR3 region has 14 residues. Trimming removed 4 bases at V and 5 bases at J, with 12 bases between. CDR3 loop: CASSLQGRDQPQHF. The DNA of the CDR3 is TGTGCCAGCAGCCTACAGGGAAGAGATCAGCCCCAGCATTTT.

This clonotype has just a few counts. The chain joins TRBV9 to TRBJ2-2; TRBD1 matches 9 bases. Germline V gene data show CDR1 as SGDLS and CDR2 as YYNGEE. The CDR3 runs 15 residues. The junction had 0 bases not matched to a gene; V was cut back by 0 bases and J by 3 bases. The CDR3 region is CASSVGDRDTGELFF. The CDR3 DNA is TGTGCCAGCAGCGTAGGGGACAGGGACACCGGGGAGCTGTTTTTT.

J is TRBJ2-3 and V is TRBV24-1, with 9 bases that match TRBD2. V dropped 3 bases and J dropped 0; count of bases not matched to a gene: 6. Germline loops: CDR1 KGHDR, CDR2 SFDVKD. CDR3 length: 17 residues. CDR3 nucleotide sequence: TGTGCCACCAGTGATCCCCTCGCGGGAGGGAGCACAGATACGCAGTATTTT. Protein: CATSDPLAGGSTDTQYF.

This clonotype was detected ten times or more. At one end, the junction sequence differs from germline, possibly due to a read error. CDR3 in DNA: TGTGCCAGCAGTGAAGGACAGGGGTCCTACGAGCAGTACTTC. Translation gives CASSEGQGSYEQYF. J is TRBJ2-7 and V is TRBV10-3, with TRBD1 matching over 9 bases. Germline lookup yields CDR1 ENHRY and CDR2 SYGVKD. This CDR3 region has 14 residues.

This clonotype was detected a few times. The chain is built from TRBV19 and TRBJ1-1; tentatively, D is TRBD1 (6 bases). CDR3 length: 15 residues. Germline CDR1 LNHDA, CDR2 SQIVND (reference sequence). V lost 2 bases to trimming and J lost 5 bases, with 15 bases between them. The CDR3 DNA reads as TGTGCCAGTAGTATAATAGGAACAGGGAGAACTGAAGCTTTCTTT. Translated, it gives CASSIIGTGRTEAFF.